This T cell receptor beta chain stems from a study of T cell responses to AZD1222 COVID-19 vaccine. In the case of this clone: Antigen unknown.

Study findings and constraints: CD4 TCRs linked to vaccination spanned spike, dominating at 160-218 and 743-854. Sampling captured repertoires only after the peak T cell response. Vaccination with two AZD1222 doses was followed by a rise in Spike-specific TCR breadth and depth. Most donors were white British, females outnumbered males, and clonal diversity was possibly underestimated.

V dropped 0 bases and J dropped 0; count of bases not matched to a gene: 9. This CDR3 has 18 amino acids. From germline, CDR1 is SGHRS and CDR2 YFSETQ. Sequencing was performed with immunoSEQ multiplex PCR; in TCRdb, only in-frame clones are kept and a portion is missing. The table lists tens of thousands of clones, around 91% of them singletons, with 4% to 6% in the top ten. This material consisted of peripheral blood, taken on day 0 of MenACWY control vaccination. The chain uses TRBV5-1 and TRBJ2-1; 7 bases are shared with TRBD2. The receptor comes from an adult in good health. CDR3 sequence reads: CASSLAGLAGNSYNEQFF. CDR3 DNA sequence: TGCGCCAGCAGCTTGGCCGGGTTAGCGGGCAACTCCTACAATGAGCAGTTCTTC.